Shown below are 7 T cell receptor beta chains from a single sample sequenced in a study of blood T cell repertoires in COVID-19. Using immunoSEQ multiplex PCR, the repertoire was profiled, and TCRdb retains in-frame clones only, with some absent. The data contain roughly 56,000 clones, approximately 91% of them singletons. Sequencing was done on a sample of peripheral blood. The receptor set was obtained from a man between 50 and 59 years old with active COVID-19.

V gene TRBV10-3 combines with J gene TRBJ2-3, with 9 nucleotides matching TRBD2. The CDR3 consists of 15 residues. CDR1 and CDR2 from the germline V gene are ENHRY and SYGVKD. The trim removed 2 bases at V and 2 bases at J, leaving 2 bases unmatched. CDR3 nucleotides: TGTGCCATCAGTGAGCCGGGACTAGCCACAGATACGCAGTATTTT. Amino acid sequence: CAISEPGLATDTQYF.

The chain is built from TRBV5-1 and TRBJ2-7, with 10 bases that match TRBD2. CDR1 and CDR2 from the germline V gene are SGHRS and YFSETQ. V lost 7 bases to trimming and J lost 1 base; unmatched junction nucleotides: 8. The length of the CDR3 is 15 residues. CDR3 coding DNA: TGCGCCAGCTCCCTGTCTAGCGGGGGTTCCTACGAGCAGTACTTC. This sequence encodes CASSLSSGGSYEQYF.

The V and J genes are TRBV28 and TRBJ2-5, with TRBD2 matching 8 bases. This CDR3 spans 14 amino acids. V was clipped by 6 bases and J by 6 bases; unmatched bases: 9. CDR1 and CDR2 from the germline V gene are MDHEN and SYDVKM. CDR3 coding DNA: TGTGCCAGCAGCCCCGGGGGGGCGGCGAAGACCCAGTACTTC. Amino acid sequence: CASSPGGAAKTQYF.

The chain uses TRBV11-2 and TRBJ2-5; D is unclear. The CDR3 runs 15 residues. Trimming removed 5 bases from V and 5 bases from J, with 18 bases in between. Germline CDR1 reads SGHAT; CDR2 reads FQNNGV. The CDR3 DNA sequence: TGTGCCAGCAGCCAGGCCCGGAATCAGGTGGAGACCCAGTACTTC. The encoded protein is CASSQARNQVETQYF.

The chain has TRBV7-9 and TRBJ2-5; a possible D gene is TRBD2 (5 bases). The germline V gene has CDR1 SEHNR and CDR2 FQNEAQ (reference sequence). V gave up 11 bases and J gave up 4 bases, with 14 bases separating them. The CDR3 length is 12 residues. This chain's CDR3 is CAGEYEGETQYF. The CDR3 DNA is TGTGCCGGGGAATACGAGGGAGAGACCCAGTACTTC.

The chain recombines TRBV3-1 (or the pseudogene TRBV3-2) with TRBJ1-3; D gene uncertain. The germline V gene has CDR1 LGHDT and CDR2 YNNKEL (reference sequence). The CDR3 length is 13 residues. The V end lost 5 bases, the J end lost 11 bases, and 16 bases lay between the germline ends. CDR3 loop: CASSSQEIPSIYF. The CDR3 nucleotides are TGTGCCAGCAGCTCCCAAGAGATTCCTTCCATATATTTT.

J is TRBJ2-7 and V is TRBV5-1, with 12 bases identical to TRBD2. V was pared by 4 bases and J by 5 bases, with 7 bases of the junction left unmatched. The CDR3 is 15 amino acids. Germline-derived CDR1 and CDR2 are SGHRS and YFSETQ. The CDR3, as DNA: TGCGCCAGCAGCGGAGGGAGGACTAGCGGGGACGAGCAGTACTTC. Residues: CASSGGRTSGDEQYF.